This T cell receptor beta chain appears in the sequencing data of a study of cytomegalovirus exposure and HLA in healthy donors. Background on the study: The 120 million or so unique TCR beta sequences, from about 179 million T cells, were found by an earlier analysis. Overall study results and limits: With later analysis, a missense DCLRE1C variant became linked to TCR beta V- and J-gene trimming.

CDR3 length: 15 amino acids. The V gene's germline CDR1 is MNHEY and CDR2 SVGAGI. J gave up 7 bases and V 2 bases, and 10 bases lay outside the gene matches. This PCR relied on a set of 60 Vbeta primers and 13 Jbeta primers. The data were produced by immunoSEQ multiplex PCR, yet TCRdb's version contains in-frame clones alone and is incomplete. There are fewer than 75,000 clones in the sample; around 75% occur only once, and around an eighth lies in the top ten. Comments on this clone: Its antigen is undetermined.

This sequence joins TRBV6-5 and TRBJ1-2; TRBD1 matches 7 bases. The sequence derives from a man in his 70s in good health and CMV-seronegative. Sequencing was done on a sample of PBMCs. CDR3 region: CASSYAEQGIGGYTF. The CDR3 DNA sequence: TGTGCCAGCAGTTACGCAGAACAGGGGATAGGTGGCTACACCTTC.